What follows are 32 T cell receptor beta chains derived from one specimen sequenced in a study of blood T cell repertoires in COVID-19. Generated by immunoSEQ multiplex PCR, the TCRdb table keeps only in-frame clones and is missing some. The repertoire holds about 380,000 clones, more than 75% seen once, with more than 0.95% in the top ten. The sequenced material came from peripheral blood. Receptor source: a human donor with acute or convalescent COVID-19. The donor label of this sample is uncertain.

The rearrangement uses TRBV29-1 and TRBJ1-1, with D possibly matching TRBD1 (5 bases). CDR3 size: 12 residues. Germline-derived CDR1 and CDR2 are SQVTM and ANQGSEA. Between the trimmed V and J ends, which lost 7 bases and 4 bases, there was a span of 13 bases. CDR3 sequence (DNA): TGCAGCGCCGCGGGGGTAGGCACTGAAGCTTTCTTT. Encoded protein: CSAAGVGTEAFF.

The chain joins TRBV24-1 to TRBJ2-1; possible D gene TRBD1, 5 bases. Germline V CDR1 and CDR2: KGHDR, SFDVKD. Trimming took 2 bases from V and 2 from J, leaving 9 bases between them. The CDR3 has 15 residues. The DNA of the CDR3 is TGTGCCACCAGTGATTCCAGGACAACCTACAATGAGCAGTTCTTC. Translation: CATSDSRTTYNEQFF.

This clone was observed a handful of times. This chain joins TRBV11-2 and TRBJ2-1, with D maybe TRBD1 (5 bases). From germline, CDR1 is SGHAT and CDR2 FQNNGV. This CDR3 comprises 19 residues. Trimming pared 5 bases from V and 8 bases from J, leaving 31 bases between. The CDR3 DNA follows: TGTGCCAGCAGCCCCATCGCCCGACAGAGGACAACAGGTGGCTATGAGCAGTTCTTC. It codes for CASSPIARQRTTGGYEQFF.

On this clone: Other DNA variants within this sample encode the same CDR3. The gene calls are TRBV9 and TRBJ2-3, with 8 nucleotides matching TRBD2. CDR3 length equals 15 residues. Trimming at V came to 2 bases and at J to 6 bases, leaving 8 bases not matched to a gene. Per germline, CDR1 SGDLS and CDR2 YYNGEE. CDR3 DNA: TGTGCCAGCAGCGTTCCGGGAACGGGGGGGGATACGCAGTATTTT. Translation: CASSVPGTGGDTQYF.

The J gene is TRBJ1-6, the V gene TRBV19; D is uncertain. The CDR3 has 13 amino acids. Germline CDR1 LNHDA, CDR2 SQIVND (reference sequence). The V end lost 7 bases, the J end lost 9 bases, and 13 bases lay between the germline ends. The CDR3 protein is CASKVELGSPLHF. CDR3 bases: TGTGCCAGTAAAGTAGAGCTTGGTTCACCCCTCCACTTT.

The rearrangement uses TRBV5-1 and TRBJ2-5, with a tentative D call TRBD2 (5 bases). CDR1 is SGHRS, CDR2 YFSETQ, per germline. The CDR3 totals 17 residues. V was trimmed by 5 bases and J by 5 bases, leaving 25 bases between them. Written as DNA, the CDR3 is TGCGCCAGCAGTCGCCGAGGAAAGGTTGGAGGTTGGGAGACCCAGTACTTC. Residues: CASSRRGKVGGWETQYF.

The gene calls are TRBV5-1 and TRBJ1-1, with 7 bases identical to TRBD1. J lost 5 bases, V lost 0 bases, and 13 bases had no gene match. In germline, CDR1 is SGHRS, CDR2 YFSETQ. This CDR3 region has 17 residues. CDR3 DNA sequence: TGCGCCAGCAGCTTGGGGGAGACACACAGGGGTTGGACTGAAGCTTTCTTT. Translated: CASSLGETHRGWTEAFF.

This clone was seen a few times. The V call is TRBV2, the J call TRBJ1-3, with 7 bases lining up with TRBD1. Losses at the gene ends were 4 bases for V and 5 bases for J; bases not matched to a gene: 5. The length of the CDR3 is 14 residues. Germline CDR1 is SNHLY and CDR2 is FYNNEI. CDR3 amino acids: CASSAGTDRNTIYF. The CDR3 coding sequence is TGTGCCAGCAGTGCAGGGACAGATCGAAACACCATATATTTT.

V gene TRBV6-5 combines with J gene TRBJ1-4; 12 bases fit TRBD1. The CDR3 spans 15 residues. Unmatched junction bases numbered 10, after V lost 10 bases and J lost 7 bases. From germline, CDR1 is MNHEY and CDR2 SVGAGI. The CDR3 reads CATRDRGRYSEKLFF. The CDR3 DNA reads as TGTGCCACCCGGGACAGGGGGCGTTATAGTGAAAAACTGTTTTTT.

This chain joins TRBV5-6 and TRBJ2-3; D not resolved. Trimming stripped 0 bases from V and 2 bases from J, with 13 bases between. The germline V gene encodes CDR1 SGHDT and CDR2 YYEEEE. The CDR3 totals 16 residues. CDR3: CASSLVRSPPTDTQYF. The CDR3 DNA reads TGTGCCAGCAGCTTGGTCAGATCTCCACCCACAGATACGCAGTATTTT.

This clone appeared a single time. This chain links TRBV2 with TRBJ1-6; 9 bases match TRBD1. Germline CDR1 is SNHLY and CDR2 is FYNNEI. V gave up 8 bases and J gave up 8 bases; unmatched junction bases: 13. The CDR3 totals 16 residues. The CDR3 loop is CASAVSRDRADSPLHF. CDR3 nucleotide sequence: TGTGCCAGCGCGGTATCTCGGGACAGGGCGGATTCACCCCTCCACTTT.

This clone was recorded once. The rearrangement joins TRBV3-1 (or the pseudogene TRBV3-2) to TRBJ1-5, with D unresolved. Per the germline V gene, CDR1 is LGHDT and CDR2 is YNNKEL (reference sequence). Trimming pared 5 bases from V and 1 base from J, leaving 12 bases between. The CDR3 has 15 amino acids. The CDR3 region has the DNA TGTGCCAGCAGCAGCTATTACAGCAGCAATCAGCCCCAGCATTTT. Protein sequence: CASSSYYSSNQPQHF.

This clone was counted once. The chain employs TRBV5-4 and TRBJ2-5, with D tentatively TRBD2 (5 bases). V lost 2 bases and J 2 bases, leaving 10 bases between the germline ends. This CDR3 is built from 14 residues. CDR1 SGHNT and CDR2 YYREEE come from the germline V gene (reference sequence). The CDR3 nucleotides read TGTGCCAGCAGCTTTCAAGGACTTCAAGAGACCCAGTACTTC. Protein: CASSFQGLQETQYF.

The V gene is TRBV5-5, the J gene TRBJ2-7, with a weak D call TRBD2 (6 bases). CDR1 and CDR2 from the germline V gene are SGHKS and YYEKEE (reference sequence). The CDR3 runs to 15 residues. Trimming stripped 4 bases from V and 2 bases from J, with 16 bases between. The CDR3 bases are TGTGCCAGCAGCATTGGGACTTATACACCCTACGAGCAGTACTTC. Protein sequence: CASSIGTYTPYEQYF.

With regard to this clone: At one of its ends the junction is not consistent with the germline gene, which may arise from a read error. The chain is built from TRBV12-3 or TRBV12-4 and TRBJ2-2; no reliable D call. The CDR3 extends over 13 amino acids. CDR3 sequence reads: CASSRVNNGELFF. The DNA of the CDR3 is TGTGCCAGCAGTCGTGTCAACAACGGGGAGCTGTTTTTT.

The chain combines TRBV30 with TRBJ1-2, with 7 bases that match TRBD1. The CDR3 has 13 residues. With V trimmed by 8 bases and J by 5 bases, 11 bases remained unmatched. The germline V gene has CDR1 GTSNPN and CDR2 SVGIG (reference sequence). This CDR3 reads CARTGSAGYGYTF. The CDR3 nucleotides read TGTGCCCGGACAGGCTCCGCGGGGTATGGCTACACCTTC.

The V call is TRBV6-5, the J call TRBJ1-3; 10 nucleotides align to TRBD1. Germline-derived CDR1 and CDR2 are MNHEY and SVGAGI. The CDR3 runs to 15 residues. V shed 5 bases, J shed 4 bases, and the junction held 5 bases outside the gene matches. CDR3 protein: CASSRQGAIGNTIYF. The DNA for the CDR3 is TGTGCCAGCAGTCGACAGGGGGCGATCGGAAACACCATATATTTT.

This rearrangement joins TRBV6-2 or TRBV6-3 to TRBJ2-2; 14 bases agree with TRBD2. The germline gives CDR1 MNHEY, CDR2 SVGEGT. V was clipped by 2 bases and J by 3 bases; unmatched bases: 5. CDR3 length: 18 amino acids. DNA of the CDR3: TGTGCCAGCAGTTACAGGGGACTAGCGGGAGTCTACACCGGGGAGCTGTTTTTT. This translates into CASSYRGLAGVYTGELFF.

This chain connects TRBV27 to TRBJ1-5; D is perhaps TRBD1 (6 bases). Germline CDR1 and CDR2: MNHEY and SMNVEV (reference sequence). CDR3 size: 15 residues. V gave up 2 bases and J gave up 1 base, with 9 bases separating them. The CDR3 region is CASSLTGQSNQPQHF. CDR3 in DNA: TGTGCCAGCAGTTTAACAGGACAGAGCAATCAGCCCCAGCATTTT.

V gene TRBV27 combines with J gene TRBJ1-1, with D tentatively TRBD1 (5 bases). The CDR3 totals 14 residues. CDR1 and CDR2 from the germline V gene are MNHEY and SMNVEV (reference sequence). V gave up 9 bases and J gave up 4 bases, with 18 bases separating them. Here the CDR3 reads CARTRDSKGTEAFF. The CDR3 DNA is TGTGCCAGGACTAGGGACTCCAAGGGCACTGAAGCTTTCTTT.

The V and J genes are TRBV5-1 and TRBJ1-5, with D unresolved. The germline gives CDR1 SGHRS, CDR2 YFSETQ. The germline V and J ends were trimmed by 2 bases and 2 bases, with 8 bases remaining between them. This CDR3 region has 14 residues. The CDR3 is CASSFSGGNQPQHF. The CDR3, as DNA: TGCGCCAGCAGCTTTTCCGGGGGCAATCAGCCCCAGCATTTT.

In DNA form, the CDR3 reads TGCGCCAGCAGCCCTGGACTAGCGGGAGAAGAGACCCAGTACTTC. Its protein product is CASSPGLAGEETQYF. The V call is TRBV5-1, the J call TRBJ2-5, with 13 bases that match TRBD2. J was trimmed by 3 bases and V by 4 bases; bases with no gene match: 3. The CDR3 sequence is 15 residues long. Germline V gene lookup returns CDR1 SGHRS and CDR2 YFSETQ.

The V and J genes are TRBV28 and TRBJ1-5, with D uncertain. Germline V gives CDR1 MDHEN, CDR2 SYDVKM. Between the trimmed V and J ends, which lost 7 bases and 4 bases, there was a span of 8 bases. There are 12 residues in the CDR3. CDR3 amino acids: CASTNQNQPQHF. The CDR3 DNA is TGTGCCAGCACCAACCAGAATCAGCCCCAGCATTTT. Full variable domain (rest looked up from reference TRBV28 and TRBJ1-5): DVKVTQSSRYLVKRTGEKVFLECVQDMDHENMFWYRQDPGLGLRLIYFSYDVKMKEKGDIPEGYSVSREKKERFSLILESASTNQTSMYLCASTNQNQPQHFGDGTRLSIL.

The chain is built from TRBV10-1 and TRBJ1-1; TRBD1 is a possible D gene (6 bases). CDR3 size: 15 residues. CDR1 is WNHNN and CDR2 is SYGVQD in the germline V gene (reference sequence). The DNA for the CDR3 is TGCCCCCGCCGTGGCCCGGGGGGGGCGAACACTGAAGCTTTCTTT. Its translation is CPRRGPGGANTEAFF.

This clone has only a few counts. The rearrangement uses TRBV6-5 and TRBJ1-5, with D maybe TRBD1 (5 bases). The CDR3 totals 15 residues. Trimming took off 6 bases at V and 5 bases at J, with 17 bases between the two ends. The germline CDR1 and CDR2 sequences are MNHEY and SVGAGI. CDR3 coding DNA: TGTGCCAGCAGACTCTCTGGGACGGGGGATCAGCCCCAGCATTTT. This translates into CASRLSGTGDQPQHF.

The rearrangement uses TRBV4-1 and TRBJ2-6; tentative D call: TRBD1 (5 bases). The length of the CDR3 is 18 residues. From germline, CDR1 is MGHRA and CDR2 YSYEKL. The V gene lost 4 bases and the J gene lost 0 bases, with 16 bases spanning the gap. In nucleotides, the CDR3 is TGCGCCAGCAGCCCCTTCCCCGGCCAGGGCTCTGGGGCCAACGTCCTGACTTTC. It codes for CASSPFPGQGSGANVLTF.

V and J are TRBV19 and TRBJ1-5; D remains unclear. Germline V gene lookup returns CDR1 LNHDA and CDR2 SQIVND (reference sequence). V dropped 7 bases and J dropped 5 bases, with 12 bases sitting between them. The CDR3 spans 13 residues. The CDR3 is CASTWGGDQPQHF. The CDR3 DNA is TGTGCCAGTACATGGGGAGGCGATCAGCCCCAGCATTTT.

The chain is built from TRBV4-1 and TRBJ2-2, with 8 nucleotides matching TRBD2. This CDR3 region has 15 residues. CDR1 and CDR2 (germline): MGHRA, YSYEKL. J gave up 4 bases and V 7 bases, and 8 bases lay outside the gene matches. The DNA for the CDR3 is TGCGCCAGCAACCACGGGGGGGCGGGCACCGGGGAGCTGTTTTTT. The encoded protein is CASNHGGAGTGELFF.

J is TRBJ2-7 and V is TRBV27, with TRBD1 identical over 11 bases. Germline CDR1 MNHEY, CDR2 SMNVEV (reference sequence). The CDR3 consists of 13 residues. For the CDR3, the DNA is TGTTTCAAAAGGGACAGGGGGAAGTACGAGCAGTACTTC. Its translation: CFKRDRGKYEQYF.

The chain is built from TRBV3-1 (or the pseudogene TRBV3-2) and TRBJ1-1; weak D call: TRBD1 (6 bases). There are 12 residues in the CDR3. Trimming took 8 bases from V and 3 from J, leaving 10 bases between them. The germline gives CDR1 LGHDT, CDR2 YNNKEL (reference sequence). CDR3 DNA: TGTGCCAGCGGGGAGGGGGACACTGAAGCTTTCTTT. This gives the protein CASGEGDTEAFF.

V and J are TRBV7-2 and TRBJ2-1, with TRBD2 identical over 13 bases. V was pared by 3 bases and J by 7 bases, with 12 bases of the junction left unmatched. Germline V CDR1 and CDR2: SGHTA, FQGNSA. The length of the CDR3 is 18 residues. CDR3 coding DNA: TGTGCCAGCAGCTTCTTACGAATACTAGCGGGAGGGGGGAATGAGCAGTTCTTC. Translating gives CASSFLRILAGGGNEQFF.

The table lists this clone with a few counts. This chain joins TRBV19 and TRBJ1-3; perhaps TRBD1 as D (6 bases). Germline-derived CDR1 and CDR2 are LNHDA and SQIVND (reference sequence). The ends were cut back, 4 bases at V and 1 base at J, with 14 bases in the middle. The length of the CDR3 is 16 residues. CDR3 sequence (DNA): TGTGCCAGTAGTACGCAGGGGAAAAGGTCTGGAAACACCATATATTTT. Its translation is CASSTQGKRSGNTIYF.